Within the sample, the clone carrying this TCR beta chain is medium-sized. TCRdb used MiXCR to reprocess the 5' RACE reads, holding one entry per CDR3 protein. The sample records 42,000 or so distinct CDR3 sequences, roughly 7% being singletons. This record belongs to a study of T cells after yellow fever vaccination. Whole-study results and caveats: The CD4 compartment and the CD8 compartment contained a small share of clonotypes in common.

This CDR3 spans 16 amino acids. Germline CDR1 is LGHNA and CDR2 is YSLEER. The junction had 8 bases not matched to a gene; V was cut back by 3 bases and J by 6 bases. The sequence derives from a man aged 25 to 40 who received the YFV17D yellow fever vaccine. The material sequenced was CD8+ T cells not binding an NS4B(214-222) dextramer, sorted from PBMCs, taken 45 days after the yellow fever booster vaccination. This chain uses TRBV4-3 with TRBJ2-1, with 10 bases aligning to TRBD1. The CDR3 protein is CASSQPGTGATNEQFF. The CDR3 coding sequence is TGCGCCAGCAGCCAGCCCGGGACAGGGGCCACCAATGAGCAGTTCTTC.